This T cell receptor beta chain is drawn from a study of blood T cell repertoires in COVID-19. Study context: T cells, B-cell-depleted T cells, or PBMCs provided the cDNA or gDNA that served as material.

V lost 6 bases and J 0 bases, leaving 6 bases between the germline ends. From germline, CDR1 is KGHSH and CDR2 LQKENI. The CDR3 has 12 amino acids. The assay was immunoSEQ multiplex PCR, and TCRdb's table has in-frame clones only and misses some. The table lists hundreds of thousands of clones, 82% of them singletons. What was sequenced was peripheral blood. V is TRBV18 and J is TRBJ2-7, with no clear D. This TCR came from a woman of 80 years or more with acute or convalescent COVID-19. CDR3: CASSLSSYEQYF. The CDR3 DNA follows: TGTGCCAGCTCTCTCAGCTCCTACGAGCAGTACTTC. Together with reference TRBV18 and TRBJ2-7, the CDR3 gives the full variable domain: NAGVMQNPRHLVRRRGQEARLRCSPMKGHSHVYWYRQLPEEGLKFMVYLQKENIIDESGMPKERFSAEFPKEGPSILRIQQVVRGDSAAYFCASSLSSYEQYFGPGTRLTVT.